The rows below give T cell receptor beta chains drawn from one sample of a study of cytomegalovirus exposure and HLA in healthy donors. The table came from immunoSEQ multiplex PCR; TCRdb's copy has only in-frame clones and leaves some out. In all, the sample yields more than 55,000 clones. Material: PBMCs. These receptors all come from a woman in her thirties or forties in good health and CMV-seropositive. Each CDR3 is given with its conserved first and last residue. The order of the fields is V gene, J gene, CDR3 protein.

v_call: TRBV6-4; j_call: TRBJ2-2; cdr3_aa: CASGQGTGELFF
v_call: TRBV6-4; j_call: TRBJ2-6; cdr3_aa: CASSERGSGANVLTF
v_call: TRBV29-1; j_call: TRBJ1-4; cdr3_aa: CSVEEGGGDEKLFF
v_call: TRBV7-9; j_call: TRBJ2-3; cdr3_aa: CASSLDPTVDTQYF
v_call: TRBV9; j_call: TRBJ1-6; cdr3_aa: CASSPSGQGGDSPLHF
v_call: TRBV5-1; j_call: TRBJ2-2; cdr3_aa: CASSTGQNTGELFF
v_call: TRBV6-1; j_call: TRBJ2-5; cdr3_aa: CASIRIGVSETQYF
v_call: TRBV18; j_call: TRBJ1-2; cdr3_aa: CASSPGLDRAMDGYTF
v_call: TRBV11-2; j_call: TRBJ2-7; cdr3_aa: CASRNIRLRGHEQYF
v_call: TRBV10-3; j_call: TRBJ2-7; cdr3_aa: CAIRSATSASQQYF
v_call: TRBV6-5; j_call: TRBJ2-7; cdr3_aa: CASSYSASSYEQYF
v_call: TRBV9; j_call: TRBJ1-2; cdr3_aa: CASSVGTAFYGYTF
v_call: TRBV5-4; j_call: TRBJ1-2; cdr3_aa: CASRWRESYGYTF
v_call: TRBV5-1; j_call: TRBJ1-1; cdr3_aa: CASSFRQGGVNTEAFF
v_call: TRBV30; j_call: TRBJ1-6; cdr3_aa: CAWSAEYNSPLHF
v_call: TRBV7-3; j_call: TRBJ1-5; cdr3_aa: CASSAGHNQPQHF
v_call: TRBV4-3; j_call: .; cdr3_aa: CASSLGRGSYEQYF
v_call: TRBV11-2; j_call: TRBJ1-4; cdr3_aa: CASRQGTGGNEKLFF
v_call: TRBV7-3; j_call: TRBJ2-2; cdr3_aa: CASSLAGGSNTGELFF
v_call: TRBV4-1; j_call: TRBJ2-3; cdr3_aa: CASSQDRGRGDTQYF
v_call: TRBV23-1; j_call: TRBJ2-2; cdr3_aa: CASSQSASGGPGELFF
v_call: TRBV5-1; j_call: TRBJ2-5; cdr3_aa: CASSSGLQETQYF
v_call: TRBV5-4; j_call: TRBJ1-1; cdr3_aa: CASSPKFGRMNTEAFF
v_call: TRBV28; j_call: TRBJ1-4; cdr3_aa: CASSLRVREKLFF
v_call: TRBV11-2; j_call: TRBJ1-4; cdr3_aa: CASSPAGGKLFF
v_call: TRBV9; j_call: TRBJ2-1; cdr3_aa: CASSSGTSGGYNEQFF
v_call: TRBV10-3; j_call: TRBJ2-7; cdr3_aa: CAIRTGTGPYEQYF
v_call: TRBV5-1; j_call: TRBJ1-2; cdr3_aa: CASSLTPGTRDGYTF
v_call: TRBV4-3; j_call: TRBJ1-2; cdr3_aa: CASSPYHGQDPNYGYTF
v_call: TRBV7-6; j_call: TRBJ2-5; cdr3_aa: CASSLGDREGETQYF
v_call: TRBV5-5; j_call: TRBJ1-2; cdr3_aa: CASSFPAGQGLRGYTF
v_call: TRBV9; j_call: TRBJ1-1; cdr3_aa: CASSVAVNTEAFF
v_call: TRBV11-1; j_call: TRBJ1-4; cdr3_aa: CASSLTGDVEKLFF
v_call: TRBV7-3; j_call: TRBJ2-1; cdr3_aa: CASSRRASSYNEQFF
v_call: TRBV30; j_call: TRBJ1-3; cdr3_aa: CAWSVRGANTIYF
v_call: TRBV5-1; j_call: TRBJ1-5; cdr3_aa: CASSAGTGSNQPQHF
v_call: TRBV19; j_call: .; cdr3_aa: CASKSGSYEQYF
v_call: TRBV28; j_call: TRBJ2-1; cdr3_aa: CASSQVTGTSSGSYNEQFF
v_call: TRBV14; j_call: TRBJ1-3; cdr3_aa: CASSLNSGNTIYF
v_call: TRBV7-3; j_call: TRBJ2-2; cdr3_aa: CASSSTRPDLGLTGELFF
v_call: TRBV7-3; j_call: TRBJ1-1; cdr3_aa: CASSLSGQGNTEAFF
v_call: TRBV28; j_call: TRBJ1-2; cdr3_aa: CASSPYDYGYTF
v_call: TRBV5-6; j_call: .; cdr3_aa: CASSLGQGRPYEQYF
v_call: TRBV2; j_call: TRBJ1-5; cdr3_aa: CASQAGTGNQPQHF
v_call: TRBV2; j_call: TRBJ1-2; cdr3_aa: CASSESSPLLSSARYGYTF
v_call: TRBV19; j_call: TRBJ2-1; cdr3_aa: CASSTRSNEQFF
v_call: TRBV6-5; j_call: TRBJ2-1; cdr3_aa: CASSSLATSEYNEQFF
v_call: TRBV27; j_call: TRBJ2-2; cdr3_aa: CASSLALAGTGELFF
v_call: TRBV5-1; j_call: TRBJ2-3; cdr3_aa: CASSFGSGTGGADTQYF
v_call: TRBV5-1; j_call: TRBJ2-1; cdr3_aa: CASSPRTSGVDNEQFF
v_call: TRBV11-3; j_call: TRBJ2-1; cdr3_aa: CASSLTSAGGYNEQFF
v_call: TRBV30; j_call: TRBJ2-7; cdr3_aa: CAWDRTSSYEQYF
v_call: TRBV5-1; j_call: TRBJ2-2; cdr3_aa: CASSLRQGLNTGELFF
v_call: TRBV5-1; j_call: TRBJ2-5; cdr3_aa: CASSLAVGETQYF
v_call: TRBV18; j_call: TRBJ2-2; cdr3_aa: CASSPRGQGKPGELFF
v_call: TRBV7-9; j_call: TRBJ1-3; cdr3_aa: CASSLAYTGTGNTIYF